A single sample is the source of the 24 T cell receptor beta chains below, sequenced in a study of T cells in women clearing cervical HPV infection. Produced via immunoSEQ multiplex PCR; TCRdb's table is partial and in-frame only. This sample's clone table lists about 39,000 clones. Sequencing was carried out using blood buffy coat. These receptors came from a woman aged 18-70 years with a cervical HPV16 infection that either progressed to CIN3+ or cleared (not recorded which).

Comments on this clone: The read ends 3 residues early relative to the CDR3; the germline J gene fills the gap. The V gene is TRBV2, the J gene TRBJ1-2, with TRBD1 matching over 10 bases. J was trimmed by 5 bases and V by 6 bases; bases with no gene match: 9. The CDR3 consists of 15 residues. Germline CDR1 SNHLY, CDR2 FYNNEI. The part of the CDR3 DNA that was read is TGTGCCAGCAGGAGGTGGACAGGGGGTGAATATGGC. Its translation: CASRRWTGGEYG. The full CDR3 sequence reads CASRRWTGGEYGYTF.

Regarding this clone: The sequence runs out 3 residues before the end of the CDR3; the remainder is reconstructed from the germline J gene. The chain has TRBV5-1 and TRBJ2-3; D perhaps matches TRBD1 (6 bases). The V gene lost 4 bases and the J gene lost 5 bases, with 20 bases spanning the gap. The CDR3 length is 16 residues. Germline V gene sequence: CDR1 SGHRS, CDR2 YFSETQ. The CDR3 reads CASSPNSGQLEDTQYF. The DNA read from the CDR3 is TGCGCCAGCAGCCCCAACTCCGGACAGCTAGAAGATACG.

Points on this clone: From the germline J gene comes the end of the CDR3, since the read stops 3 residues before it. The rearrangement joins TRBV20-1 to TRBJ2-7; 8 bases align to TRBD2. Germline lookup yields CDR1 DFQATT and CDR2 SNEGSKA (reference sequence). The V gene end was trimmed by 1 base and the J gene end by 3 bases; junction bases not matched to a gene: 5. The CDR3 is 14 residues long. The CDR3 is CSARVVSGGYEQYF. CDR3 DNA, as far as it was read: TGCAGTGCTAGAGTGGTGAGCGGGGGCTACGAG.

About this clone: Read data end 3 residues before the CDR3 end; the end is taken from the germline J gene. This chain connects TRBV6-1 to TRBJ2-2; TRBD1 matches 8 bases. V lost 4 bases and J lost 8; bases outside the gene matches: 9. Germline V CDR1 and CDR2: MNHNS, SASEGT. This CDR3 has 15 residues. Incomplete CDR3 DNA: TGTGCCAGCAGTGTTGTGCAGGGGGCTTCAGGGGAG. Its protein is CASSVVQGASGE. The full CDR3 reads CASSVVQGASGELFF.

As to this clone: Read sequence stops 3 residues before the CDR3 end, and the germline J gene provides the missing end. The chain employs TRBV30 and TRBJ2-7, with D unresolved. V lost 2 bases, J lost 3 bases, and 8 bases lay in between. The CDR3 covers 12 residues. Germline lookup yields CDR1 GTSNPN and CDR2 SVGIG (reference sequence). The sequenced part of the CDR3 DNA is TGTGCCTGGAGTTTGGGCAGCTACGAG. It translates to CAWSLGSYE. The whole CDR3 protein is CAWSLGSYEQYF.

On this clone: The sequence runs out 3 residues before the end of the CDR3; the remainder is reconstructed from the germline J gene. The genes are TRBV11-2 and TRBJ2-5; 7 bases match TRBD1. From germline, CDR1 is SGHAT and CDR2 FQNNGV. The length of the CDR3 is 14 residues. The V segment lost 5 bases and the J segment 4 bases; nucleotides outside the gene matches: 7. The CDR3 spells CASSPMNRGETQYF. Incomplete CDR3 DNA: TGTGCCAGCAGCCCAATGAACAGGGGAGAGACC.

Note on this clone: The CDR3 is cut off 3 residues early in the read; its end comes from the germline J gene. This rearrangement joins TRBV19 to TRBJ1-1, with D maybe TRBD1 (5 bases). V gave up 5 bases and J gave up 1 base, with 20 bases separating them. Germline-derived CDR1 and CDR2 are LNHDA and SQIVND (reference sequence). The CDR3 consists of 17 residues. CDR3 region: CASSLPGSPDGNTEAFF. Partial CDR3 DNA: TGTGCCAGTAGTCTCCCAGGGTCCCCCGATGGGAACACTGAA. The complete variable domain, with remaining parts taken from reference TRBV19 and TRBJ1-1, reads DGGITQSPKYLFRKEGQNVTLSCEQNLNHDAMYWYRQDPGQGLRLIYYSQIVNDFQKGDIAEGYSVSREKKESFPLTVTSAQKNPTAFYLCASSLPGSPDGNTEAFFGQGTRLTVV.

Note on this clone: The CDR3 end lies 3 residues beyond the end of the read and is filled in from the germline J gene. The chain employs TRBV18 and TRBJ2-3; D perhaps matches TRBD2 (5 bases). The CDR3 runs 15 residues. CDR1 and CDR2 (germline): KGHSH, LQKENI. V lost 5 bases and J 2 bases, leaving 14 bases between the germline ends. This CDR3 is CASSTSGVYTDTQYF. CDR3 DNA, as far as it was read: TGTGCCAGCTCAACCAGCGGAGTATACACAGATACG.

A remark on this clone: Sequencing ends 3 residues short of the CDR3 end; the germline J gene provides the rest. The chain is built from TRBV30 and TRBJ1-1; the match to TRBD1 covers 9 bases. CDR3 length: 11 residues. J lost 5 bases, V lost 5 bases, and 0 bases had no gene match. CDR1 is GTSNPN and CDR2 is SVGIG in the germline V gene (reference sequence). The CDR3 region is CAWGQGTEAFF. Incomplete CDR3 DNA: TGTGCCTGGGGACAGGGGACTGAA.

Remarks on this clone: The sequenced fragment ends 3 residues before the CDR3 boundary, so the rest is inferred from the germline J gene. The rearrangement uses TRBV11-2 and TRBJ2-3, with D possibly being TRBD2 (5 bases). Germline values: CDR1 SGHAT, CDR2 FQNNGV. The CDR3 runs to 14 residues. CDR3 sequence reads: CASSLTGFGETQYF. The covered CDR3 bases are TGTGCCAGCAGCTTAACGGGGTTCGGAGAGACG.

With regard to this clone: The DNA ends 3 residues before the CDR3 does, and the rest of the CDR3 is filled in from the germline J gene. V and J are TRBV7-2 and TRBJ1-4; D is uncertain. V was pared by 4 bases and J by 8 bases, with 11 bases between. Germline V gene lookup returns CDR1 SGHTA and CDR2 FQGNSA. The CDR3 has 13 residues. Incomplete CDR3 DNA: TGTGCCAGCAGCTCCCAGGTCGGAGAAAAA. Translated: CASSSQVGEK. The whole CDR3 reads CASSSQVGEKLFF. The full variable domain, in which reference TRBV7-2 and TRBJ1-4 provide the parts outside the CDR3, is GAGVSQSPSNKVTEKGKDVELRCDPISGHTALYWYRQSLGQGLEFLIYFQGNSAPDKSGLPSDRFSAERTGGSVSTLTIQRTQQEDSAVYLCASSSQVGEKLFFGSGTQLSVL.

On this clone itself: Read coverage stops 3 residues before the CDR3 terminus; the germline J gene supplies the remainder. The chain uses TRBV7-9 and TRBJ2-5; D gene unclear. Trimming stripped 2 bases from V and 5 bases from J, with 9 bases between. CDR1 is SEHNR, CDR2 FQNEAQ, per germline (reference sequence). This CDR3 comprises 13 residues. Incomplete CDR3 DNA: TGTGCCAGCAGCTTAAGCCCCGGGGAGACC. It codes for CASSLSPGET. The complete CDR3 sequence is CASSLSPGETQYF.

CDR3: CASSQEAGGRPGLFF. CDR3 bases read: TGCGCCAGCAGCCAAGAGGCAGGGGGCCGGCCGGGA. The chain has TRBV4-1 and TRBJ1-4; 8 nucleotides agree with TRBD1. With the read ending 3 residues before the CDR3 end, the germline J gene is used to fill in that end. CDR3 size: 15 residues. Germline V CDR1 and CDR2: MGHRA, YSYEKL.

Incomplete CDR3 DNA: TGCGCCAGCAGCCCGTCGACTAGCGGGGTACCAGATACG. Its translation: CASSPSTSGVPDT. The complete CDR3 protein is CASSPSTSGVPDTQYF. The rearrangement joins TRBV5-1 to TRBJ2-3; 11 bases agree with TRBD2. With the read ending 3 residues before the CDR3 end, the germline J gene is used to fill in that end. The CDR3 has 16 residues. Germline V CDR1 and CDR2: SGHRS, YFSETQ. V lost 4 bases to trimming and J lost 4 bases; unmatched junction nucleotides: 8.

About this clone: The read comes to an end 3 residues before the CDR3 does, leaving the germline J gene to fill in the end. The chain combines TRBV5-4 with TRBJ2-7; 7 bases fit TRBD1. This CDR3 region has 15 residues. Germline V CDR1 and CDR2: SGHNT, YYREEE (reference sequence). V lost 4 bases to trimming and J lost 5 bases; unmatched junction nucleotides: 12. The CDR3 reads CASSPQTGPDNEQYF. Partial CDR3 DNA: TGTGCCAGCAGCCCCCAGACAGGGCCGGATAACGAG. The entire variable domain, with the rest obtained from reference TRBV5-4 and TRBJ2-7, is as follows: ETGVTQSPTHLIKTRGQQVTLRCSSQSGHNTVSWYQQALGQGPQFIFQYYREEENGRGNFPPRFSGLQFPNYSSELNVNALELDDSALYLCASSPQTGPDNEQYFGPGTRLTVT.

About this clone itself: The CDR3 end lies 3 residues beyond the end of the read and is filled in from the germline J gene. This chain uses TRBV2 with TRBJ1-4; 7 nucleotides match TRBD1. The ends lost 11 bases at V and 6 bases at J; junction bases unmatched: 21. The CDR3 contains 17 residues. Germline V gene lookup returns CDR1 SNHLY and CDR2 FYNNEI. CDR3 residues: CALTSTWYQGEDEKLFF. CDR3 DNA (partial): TGTGCCTTAACTTCCACTTGGTATCAGGGGGAGGATGAAAAA.

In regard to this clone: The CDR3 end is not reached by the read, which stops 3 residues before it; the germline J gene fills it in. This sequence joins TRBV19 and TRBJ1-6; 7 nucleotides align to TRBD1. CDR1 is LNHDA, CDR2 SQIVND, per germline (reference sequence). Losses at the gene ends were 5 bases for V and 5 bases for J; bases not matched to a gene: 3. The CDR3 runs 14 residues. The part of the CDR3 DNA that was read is TGTGCCAGTAGTCGGGACAGAAATAATTCACCC. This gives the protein CASSRDRNNSP. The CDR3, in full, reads CASSRDRNNSPLHF.

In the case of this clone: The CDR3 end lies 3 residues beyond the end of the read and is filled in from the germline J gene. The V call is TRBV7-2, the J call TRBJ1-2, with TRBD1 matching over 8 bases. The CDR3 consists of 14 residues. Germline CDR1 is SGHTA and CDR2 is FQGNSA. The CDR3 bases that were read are TGTGCCAGCAGCCGAGACAGGGGTGGGTGGAAC. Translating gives CASSRDRGGWN. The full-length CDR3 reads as CASSRDRGGWNYTF.

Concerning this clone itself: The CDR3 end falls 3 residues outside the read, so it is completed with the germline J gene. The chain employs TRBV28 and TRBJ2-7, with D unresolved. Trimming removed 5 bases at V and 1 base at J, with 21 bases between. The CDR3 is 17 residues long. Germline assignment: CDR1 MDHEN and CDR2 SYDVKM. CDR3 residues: CASSPNTVTLTSYEQYF. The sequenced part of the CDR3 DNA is TGTGCCAGCAGTCCAAACACCGTCACCCTCACGTCCTACGAG.

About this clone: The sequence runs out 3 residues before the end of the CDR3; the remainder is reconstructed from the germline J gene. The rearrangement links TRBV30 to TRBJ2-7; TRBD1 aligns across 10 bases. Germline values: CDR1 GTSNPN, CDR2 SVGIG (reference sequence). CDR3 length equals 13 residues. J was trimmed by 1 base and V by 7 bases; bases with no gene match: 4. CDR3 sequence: CALGTGASYEQYF. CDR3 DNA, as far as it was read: TGTGCCTTAGGGACAGGGGCTTCCTACGAG. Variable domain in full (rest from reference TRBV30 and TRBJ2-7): SQTIHQWPATLVQPVGSPLSLECTVEGTSNPNLYWYRQAAGRGLQLLFYSVGIGQISSEVPQNLSASRPQDRQFILSSKKLLLSDSGFYLCALGTGASYEQYFGPGTRLTVT.

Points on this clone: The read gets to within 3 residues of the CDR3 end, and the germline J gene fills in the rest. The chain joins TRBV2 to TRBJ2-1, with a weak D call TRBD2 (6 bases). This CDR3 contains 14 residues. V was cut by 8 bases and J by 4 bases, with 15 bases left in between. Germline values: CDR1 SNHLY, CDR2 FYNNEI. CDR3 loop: CASPRVADYNEQFF. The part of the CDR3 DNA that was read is TGTGCCAGCCCCCGGGTAGCGGATTACAATGAG.

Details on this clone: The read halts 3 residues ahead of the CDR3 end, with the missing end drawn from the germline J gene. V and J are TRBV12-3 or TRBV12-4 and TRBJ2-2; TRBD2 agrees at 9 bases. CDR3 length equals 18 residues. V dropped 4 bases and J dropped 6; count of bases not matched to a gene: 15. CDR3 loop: CASSSLRGAGGRAGELFF. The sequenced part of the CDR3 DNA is TGTGCCAGCAGTTCACTTCGGGGAGCGGGAGGACGTGCCGGGGAG.

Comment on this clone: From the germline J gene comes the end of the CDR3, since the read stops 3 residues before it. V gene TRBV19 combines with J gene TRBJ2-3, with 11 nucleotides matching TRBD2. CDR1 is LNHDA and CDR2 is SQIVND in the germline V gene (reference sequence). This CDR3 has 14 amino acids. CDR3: CASSMTSGTETQYF. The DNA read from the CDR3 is TGTGCCAGTAGTATGACTAGCGGGACGGAGACG.

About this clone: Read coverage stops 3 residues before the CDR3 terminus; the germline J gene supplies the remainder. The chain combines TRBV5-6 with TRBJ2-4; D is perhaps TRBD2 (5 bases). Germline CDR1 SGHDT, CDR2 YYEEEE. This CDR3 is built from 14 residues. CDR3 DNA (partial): TGTGCCAGCAGCTTGGCGGGGAGCACAGATACT. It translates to CASSLAGSTDT. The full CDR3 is CASSLAGSTDTQYF.